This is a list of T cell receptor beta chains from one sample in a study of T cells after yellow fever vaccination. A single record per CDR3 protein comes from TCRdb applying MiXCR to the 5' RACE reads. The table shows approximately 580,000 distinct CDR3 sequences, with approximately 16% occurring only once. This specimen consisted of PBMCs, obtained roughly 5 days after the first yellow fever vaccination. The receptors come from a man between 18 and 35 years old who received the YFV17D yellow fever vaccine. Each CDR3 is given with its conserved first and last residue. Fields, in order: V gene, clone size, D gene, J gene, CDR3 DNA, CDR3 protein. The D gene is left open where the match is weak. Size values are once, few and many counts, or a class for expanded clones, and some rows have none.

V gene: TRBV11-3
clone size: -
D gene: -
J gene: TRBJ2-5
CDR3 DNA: TGTGCCAGCAGCACTCGGACATCTGAGACCCAGTACTTC
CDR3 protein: CASSTRTSETQYF

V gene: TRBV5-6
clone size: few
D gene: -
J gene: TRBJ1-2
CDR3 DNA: TGTGCCAGCAGCCTCAGCACCACTGGCTATGGCTACACCTTC
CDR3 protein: CASSLSTTGYGYTF

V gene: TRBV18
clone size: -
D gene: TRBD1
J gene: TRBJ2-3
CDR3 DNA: TGTGCCAGCTCACCACCGGTGGCCGAGGGGGCACGGGGTACGCAGTATTTT
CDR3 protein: CASSPPVAEGARGTQYF

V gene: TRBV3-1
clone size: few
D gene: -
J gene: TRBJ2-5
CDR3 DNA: TGTGCCAGCAGCCAAGAACGGGTCTTGGTTGAGACCCAGTACTTC
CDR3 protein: CASSQERVLVETQYF

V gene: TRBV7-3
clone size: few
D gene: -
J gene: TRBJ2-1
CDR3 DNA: TGTGCCAGCAGCTTGGTCAGGGAAAATGAGCAGTTCTTC
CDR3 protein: CASSLVRENEQFF

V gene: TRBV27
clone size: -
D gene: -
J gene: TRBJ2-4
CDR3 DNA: TGTGCCAGCAGTACGGACCCGGGGAACATTCAGTACTTC
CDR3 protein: CASSTDPGNIQYF

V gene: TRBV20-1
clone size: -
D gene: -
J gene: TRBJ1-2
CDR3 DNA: TGCAGTGCCCTGCACACCAGCTATGGCTACACCTTC
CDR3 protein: CSALHTSYGYTF

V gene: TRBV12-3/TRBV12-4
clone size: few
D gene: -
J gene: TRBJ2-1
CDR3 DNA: TGTGCCACCAGTTGGTCAGGGGGGAGTGAGCAGTTCTTC
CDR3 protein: CATSWSGGSEQFF

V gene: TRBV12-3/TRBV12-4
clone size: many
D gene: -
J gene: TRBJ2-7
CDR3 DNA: TGTGCCAGCAGTCCGGACACCTACGAGCAGTACTTC
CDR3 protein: CASSPDTYEQYF

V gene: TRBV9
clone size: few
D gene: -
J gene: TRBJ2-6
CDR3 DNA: TGTGCCAGCAGCGTAACCGGGGCAGGGGGGTTAAGCTCTGGGGCCAACGTCCTGACTTTC
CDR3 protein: CASSVTGAGGLSSGANVLTF

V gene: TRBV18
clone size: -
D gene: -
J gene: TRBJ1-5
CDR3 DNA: TGTGCCAGCTCACCCGAGGCCCCCTGGAGGGAGAGCAATCAGCCCCAGCATTTT
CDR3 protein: CASSPEAPWRESNQPQHF

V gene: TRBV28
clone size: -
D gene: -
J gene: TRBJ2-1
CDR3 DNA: TGTGCCAGCAGTTTATCGTTAGGGGGGTTCAGTGAGCAGTTCTTC
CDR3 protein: CASSLSLGGFSEQFF

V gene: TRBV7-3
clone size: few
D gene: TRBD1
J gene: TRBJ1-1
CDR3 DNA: TGTGCCAGCAGCTTAACACGTGCACAGGGGGCTATCGCTGAAGCTTTCTTT
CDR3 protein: CASSLTRAQGAIAEAFF

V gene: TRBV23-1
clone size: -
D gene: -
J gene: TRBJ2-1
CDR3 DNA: TGCGCCAGCAGACCGGTCGAGCAGTTCTTC
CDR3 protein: CASRPVEQFF

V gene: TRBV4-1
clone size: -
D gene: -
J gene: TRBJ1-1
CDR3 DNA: TGCGCCAGCAGCCAATTAGAATCGGCGGGCACTGAAGCTTTCTTT
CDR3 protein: CASSQLESAGTEAFF

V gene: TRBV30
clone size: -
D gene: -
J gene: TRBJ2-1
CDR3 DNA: TGTGCCTGGAGTTCTAGCAATGAGCAGTTCTTC
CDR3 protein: CAWSSSNEQFF

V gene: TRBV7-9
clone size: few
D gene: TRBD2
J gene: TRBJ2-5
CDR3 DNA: TGTGCCAGCAGCCCCCCAGGCCAGCGGGGGGCCCAAGAGACCCAGTACTTC
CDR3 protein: CASSPPGQRGAQETQYF

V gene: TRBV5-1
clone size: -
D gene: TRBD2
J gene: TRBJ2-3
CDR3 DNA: TGCGCCAGCAGCACCACCGGGGGGGGCACAGATACGCAGTATTTT
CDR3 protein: CASSTTGGGTDTQYF

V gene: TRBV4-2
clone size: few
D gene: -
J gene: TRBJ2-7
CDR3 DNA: TGTGCCAGCAGCCAACAGTACAACAGGAACAGGGCTGGCACCTACGAGCAGTACTTC
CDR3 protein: CASSQQYNRNRAGTYEQYF

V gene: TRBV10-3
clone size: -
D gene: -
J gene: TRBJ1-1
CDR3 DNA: TGTGCCACCAGGTTTTTTGGCACTGAAGCTTTCTTT
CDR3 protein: CATRFFGTEAFF

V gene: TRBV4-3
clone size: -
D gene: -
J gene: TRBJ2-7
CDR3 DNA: TGCGCCAGCAGCCAACCTGGACTCGGACCGCAGTACTTC
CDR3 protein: CASSQPGLGPQYF

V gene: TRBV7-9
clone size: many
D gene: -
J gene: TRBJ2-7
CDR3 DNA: TGTGCCAGCAGCCCCCGACAGGAATCCCACGAGCAGTACTTC
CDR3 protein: CASSPRQESHEQYF

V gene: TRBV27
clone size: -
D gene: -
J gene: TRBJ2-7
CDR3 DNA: TGTGCCAGCAGTTTATACAGGAACTACGAGCAGTACTTC
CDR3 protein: CASSLYRNYEQYF

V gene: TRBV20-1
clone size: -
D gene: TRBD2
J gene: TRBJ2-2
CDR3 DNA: TGCAGTGCATTAGCGGGGGGGCCGGGAACCGGGGAGCTGTTTTTT
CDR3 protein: CSALAGGPGTGELFF

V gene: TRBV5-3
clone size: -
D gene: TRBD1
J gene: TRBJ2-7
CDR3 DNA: TGTGCCAGAAGGACAGGGCCATCCTACGAGCAGTACTTC
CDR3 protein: CARRTGPSYEQYF

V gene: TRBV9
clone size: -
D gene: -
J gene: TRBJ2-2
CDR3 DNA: TGTGCCAGCAGCGCGGAAGGTCTATACACCGGGGAGCTGTTTTTT
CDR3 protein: CASSAEGLYTGELFF

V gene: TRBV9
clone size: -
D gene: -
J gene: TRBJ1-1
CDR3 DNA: TGTGCCAGCAGCCCATATAGCCCGGGGAACGAAGCTTTCTTT
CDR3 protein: CASSPYSPGNEAFF

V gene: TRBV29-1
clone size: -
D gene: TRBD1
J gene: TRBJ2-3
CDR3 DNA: TGCAGCGGAGTTACAGGGGGCGCAGATACGCAGTATTTT
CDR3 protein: CSGVTGGADTQYF

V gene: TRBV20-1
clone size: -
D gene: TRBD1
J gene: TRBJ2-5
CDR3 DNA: TGCAGTTGTACAGGGGGCGCCGAGACCCAGTACTTC
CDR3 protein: CSCTGGAETQYF

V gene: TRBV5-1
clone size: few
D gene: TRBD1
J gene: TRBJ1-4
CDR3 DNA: TGCGCCAGCAGCTACGGGACAGGAACTGAAAAACTGTTTTTT
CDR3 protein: CASSYGTGTEKLFF